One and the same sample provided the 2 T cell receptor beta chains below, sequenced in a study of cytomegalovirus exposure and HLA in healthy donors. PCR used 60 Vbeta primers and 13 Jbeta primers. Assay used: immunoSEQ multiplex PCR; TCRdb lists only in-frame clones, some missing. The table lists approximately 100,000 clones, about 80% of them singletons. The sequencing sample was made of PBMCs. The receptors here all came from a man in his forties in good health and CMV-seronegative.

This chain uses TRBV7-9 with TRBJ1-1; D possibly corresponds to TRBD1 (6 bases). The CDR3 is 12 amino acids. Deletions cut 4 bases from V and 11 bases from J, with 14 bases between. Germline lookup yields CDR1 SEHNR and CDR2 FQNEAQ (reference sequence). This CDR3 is CASSSKQGSAFF. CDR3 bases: TGTGCCAGCAGCTCAAAACAGGGTTCGGCTTTCTTT.

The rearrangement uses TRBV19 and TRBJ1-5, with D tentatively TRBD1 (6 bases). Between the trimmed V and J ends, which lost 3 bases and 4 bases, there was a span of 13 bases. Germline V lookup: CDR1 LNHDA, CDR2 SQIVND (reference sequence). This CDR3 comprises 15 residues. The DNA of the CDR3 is TGTGCCAGTAGTATGGCGGACAGCTTTAATCAGCCCCAGCATTTT. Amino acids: CASSMADSFNQPQHF.